The clone carrying this TCR beta chain appeared once. The data are from a study of PD-L1 blockade in urothelial cancer. Study as a whole: In about 2014 therapy began: atezolizumab 1,200 mg intravenously every 3 weeks. Each blood sample yielded a median of about 140,000 T cells.

Trimming removed 4 bases from V and 6 bases from J; junction bases left unmatched: 6. CDR1 is MNHEY, CDR2 SMNVEV, per germline (reference sequence). The CDR3 consists of 15 residues. Some clones are missing from TCRdb's copy, which holds only in-frame ones; the method was immunoSEQ multiplex PCR. The data show around 63,000 clones, with 75% to 90% seen just once and about 1.6% held by the top ten. The time point was: pretreatment peripheral blood. Each patient presented with locally advanced or metastatic urothelial carcinoma. Sample contribution per patient ranged from 1 to 8, covering pretreatment and on-treatment.

Sequencing used PBMCs, obtained around atezolizumab (anti-PD-L1) treatment. The chain recombines TRBV27 with TRBJ2-7, with TRBD2 identical over 13 bases. This TCR derives from a man in his sixties or seventies with urothelial cancer. CDR3 DNA: TGTGCCAGCAGTTCGAGGACTAGCGGGAGTTCCGAGCAGTACTTC. Translation gives CASSSRTSGSSEQYF.